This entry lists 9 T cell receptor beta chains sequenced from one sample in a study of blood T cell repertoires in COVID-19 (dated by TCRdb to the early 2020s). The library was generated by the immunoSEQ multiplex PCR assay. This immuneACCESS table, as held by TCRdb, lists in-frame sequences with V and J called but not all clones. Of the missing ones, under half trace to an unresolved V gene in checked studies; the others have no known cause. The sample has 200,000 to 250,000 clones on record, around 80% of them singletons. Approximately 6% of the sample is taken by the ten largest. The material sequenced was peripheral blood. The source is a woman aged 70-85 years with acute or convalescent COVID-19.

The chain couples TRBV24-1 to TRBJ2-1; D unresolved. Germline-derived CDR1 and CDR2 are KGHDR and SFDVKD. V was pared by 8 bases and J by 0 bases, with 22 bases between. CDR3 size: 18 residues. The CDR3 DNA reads TGTGCCACCATCCGCTGGCGTCCGGCGGAGCCCTCCTACAATGAGCAGTTCTTC. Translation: CATIRWRPAEPSYNEQFF.

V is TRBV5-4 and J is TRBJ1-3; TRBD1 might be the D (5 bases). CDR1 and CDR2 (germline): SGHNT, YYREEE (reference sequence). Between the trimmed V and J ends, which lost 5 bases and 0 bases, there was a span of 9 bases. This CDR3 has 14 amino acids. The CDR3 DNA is TGTGCCAGCAGTCTAGACAGCTCTGGAAACACCATATATTTT. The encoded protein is CASSLDSSGNTIYF.

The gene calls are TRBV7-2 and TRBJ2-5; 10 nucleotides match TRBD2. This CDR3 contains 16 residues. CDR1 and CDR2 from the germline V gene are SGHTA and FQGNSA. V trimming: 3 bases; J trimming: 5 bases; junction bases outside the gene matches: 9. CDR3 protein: CASSFPTSGLGETQYF. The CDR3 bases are TGTGCCAGCAGCTTTCCGACTAGCGGGTTGGGGGAGACCCAGTACTTC. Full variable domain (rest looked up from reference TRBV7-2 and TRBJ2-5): GAGVSQSPSNKVTEKGKDVELRCDPISGHTALYWYRQSLGQGLEFLIYFQGNSAPDKSGLPSDRFSAERTGGSVSTLTIQRTQQEDSAVYLCASSFPTSGLGETQYFGPGTRLLVL.

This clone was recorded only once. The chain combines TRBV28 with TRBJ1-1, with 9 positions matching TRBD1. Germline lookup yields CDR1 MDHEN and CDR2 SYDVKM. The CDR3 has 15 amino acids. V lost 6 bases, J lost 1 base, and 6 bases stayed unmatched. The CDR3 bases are TGTGCCAGCAGCGAAATACAGGGGGCGAACACTGAAGCTTTCTTT. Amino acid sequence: CASSEIQGANTEAFF.

The DNA of the CDR3 is TGTGCCAGCAGCTCCCCCGGACAGGGATTGTACGAGCAGTACTTC. Its protein product is CASSSPGQGLYEQYF. The rearrangement uses TRBV5-6 and TRBJ2-7, with 8 bases aligning to TRBD1. The CDR3 spans 15 residues. Germline V lookup: CDR1 SGHDT, CDR2 YYEEEE. V was clipped by 3 bases and J by 4 bases; unmatched bases: 9.

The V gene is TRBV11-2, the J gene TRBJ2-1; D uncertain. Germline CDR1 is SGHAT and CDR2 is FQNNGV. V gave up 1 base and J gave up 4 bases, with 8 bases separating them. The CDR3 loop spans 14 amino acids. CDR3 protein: CASSLAPIYNEQFF. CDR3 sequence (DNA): TGTGCCAGCAGCTTAGCCCCAATTTACAATGAGCAGTTCTTC. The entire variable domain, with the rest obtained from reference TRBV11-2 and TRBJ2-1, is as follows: EAGVAQSPRYKIIEKRQSVAFWCNPISGHATLYWYQQILGQGPKLLIQFQNNGVVDDSQLPKDRFSAERLKGVDSTLKIQPAKLEDSAVYLCASSLAPIYNEQFFGPGTRLTVL.

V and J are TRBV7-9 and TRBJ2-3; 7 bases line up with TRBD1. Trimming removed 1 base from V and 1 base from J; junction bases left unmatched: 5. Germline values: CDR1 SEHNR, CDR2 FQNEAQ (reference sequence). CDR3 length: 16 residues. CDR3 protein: CASSLGVGQGTDTQYF. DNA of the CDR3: TGTGCCAGCAGCTTAGGTGTCGGACAGGGCACAGATACGCAGTATTTT.

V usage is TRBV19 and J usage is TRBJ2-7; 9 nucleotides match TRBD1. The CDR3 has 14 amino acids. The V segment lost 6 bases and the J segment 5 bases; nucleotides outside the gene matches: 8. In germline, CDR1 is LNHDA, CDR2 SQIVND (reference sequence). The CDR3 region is CASRPGQGSDEQYF. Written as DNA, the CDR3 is TGTGCCAGTAGGCCCGGACAGGGGTCCGACGAGCAGTACTTC.

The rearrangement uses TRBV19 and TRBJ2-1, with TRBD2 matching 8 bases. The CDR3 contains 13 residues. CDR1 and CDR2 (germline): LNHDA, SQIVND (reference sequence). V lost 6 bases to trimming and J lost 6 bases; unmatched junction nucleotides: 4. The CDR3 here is CASRTSASNEQFF. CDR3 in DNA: TGTGCCAGTAGGACTAGCGCCTCCAATGAGCAGTTCTTC.